This TCR beta chain is drawn from a study of blood T cells in healthy people across ages. With V trimmed by 9 bases and J by 0 bases, 4 bases remained unmatched. CDR3 length: 13 residues. Germline V gene sequence: CDR1 MNHEY, CDR2 SVGAGI. This clonotype was seen only a few times. What it binds is unknown. The second PCR ran roughly 6 to 11 cycles with a sample-barcoded 5' primer and J-beta primers. TCRdb analysed the 5' RACE reads with MiXCR anew, one entry per CDR3 protein. Of fewer than 2 million distinct CDR3 sequences listed, 35% to 50% were seen once; the top ten hold approximately 22%. Findings of the study overall: While age rose, TCR beta diversity per million T cells dropped in a roughly linear way.

The source of this sequence is a human donor in good health. The V and J genes are TRBV6-5 and TRBJ2-7; 8 bases are shared with TRBD2. Material: blood. CDR3 coding DNA: TGTGCCAGAGAGCGGGGGAACTCCTACGAGCAGTACTTC. Amino acids: CARERGNSYEQYF.